This T cell receptor (beta chain) was retrieved from a study of vaccination and CD4 T cells after COVID-19. In regard to this clonotype: Its antigen is unidentified.

The V and J ends lost 2 bases and 3 bases respectively, with 16 bases between them. From germline, CDR1 is LNHDA and CDR2 SQIVND (reference sequence). This CDR3 contains 16 residues. The Oncomine TCR Beta short-read assay was applied to DNA of cultured CD4+ T cells. One entry per CDR3 protein results from TCRdb running MiXCR on the PCR reads. The sample contains approximately 6,200 distinct CDR3 sequences, around 25% of which appear only once. The treatment was: roughly 10-day PBMC culture with coronavirus spike peptide pools or control peptides (ViraFEST assay). The unexposed donor provided CD4+ T cells, which were taken before the COVID-19 pandemic (2011-2018). ViraFEST expanded antigen-specific T cells with peptide pools, then sequenced TCRs.

The sequenced material came from CD4+ T cells from blood, cultured in vitro. The rearrangement links TRBV19 to TRBJ1-2; D possibly corresponds to TRBD1 (5 bases). The receptor comes from a human donor in good health. Here the CDR3 DNA reads TGTGCCAGTAGTATAACGACAGCGCCACGGGACTATGGCTACACCTTC. Protein: CASSITTAPRDYGYTF.